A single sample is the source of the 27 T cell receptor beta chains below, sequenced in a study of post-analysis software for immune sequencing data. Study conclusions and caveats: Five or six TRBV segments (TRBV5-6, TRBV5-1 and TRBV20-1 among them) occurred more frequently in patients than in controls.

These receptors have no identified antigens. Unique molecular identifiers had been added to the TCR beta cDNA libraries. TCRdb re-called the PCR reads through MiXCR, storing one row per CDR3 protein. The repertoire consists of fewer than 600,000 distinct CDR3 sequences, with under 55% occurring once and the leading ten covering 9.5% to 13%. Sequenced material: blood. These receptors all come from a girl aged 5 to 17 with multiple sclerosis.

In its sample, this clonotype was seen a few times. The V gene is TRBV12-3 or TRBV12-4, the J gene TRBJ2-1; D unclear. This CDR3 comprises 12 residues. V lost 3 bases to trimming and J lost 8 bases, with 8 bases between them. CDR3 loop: CASSFVVDEQFF. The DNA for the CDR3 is TGTGCCAGCAGTTTCGTTGTCGATGAGCAGTTCTTC.

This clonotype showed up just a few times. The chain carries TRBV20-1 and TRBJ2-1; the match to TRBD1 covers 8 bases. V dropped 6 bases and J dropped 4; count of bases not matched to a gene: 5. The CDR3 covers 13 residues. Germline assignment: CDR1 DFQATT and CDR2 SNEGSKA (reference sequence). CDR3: CSATGTGYNEQFF. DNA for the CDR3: TGCAGTGCGACCGGGACAGGATACAATGAGCAGTTCTTC.

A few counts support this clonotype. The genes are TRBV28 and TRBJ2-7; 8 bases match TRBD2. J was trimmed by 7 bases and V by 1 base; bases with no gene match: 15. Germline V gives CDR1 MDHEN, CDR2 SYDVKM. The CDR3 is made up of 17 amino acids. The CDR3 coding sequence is TGTGCCAGCAGTTTATACCGGACTAGCTCTCTTCATGATGAGCAGTACTTC. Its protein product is CASSLYRTSSLHDEQYF.

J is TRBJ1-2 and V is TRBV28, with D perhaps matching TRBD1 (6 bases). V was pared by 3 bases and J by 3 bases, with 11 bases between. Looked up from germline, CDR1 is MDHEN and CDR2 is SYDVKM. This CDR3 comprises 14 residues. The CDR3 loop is CASSLGQGHYGYTF. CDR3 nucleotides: TGTGCCAGCAGTTTGGGGCAGGGGCACTATGGCTACACCTTC.

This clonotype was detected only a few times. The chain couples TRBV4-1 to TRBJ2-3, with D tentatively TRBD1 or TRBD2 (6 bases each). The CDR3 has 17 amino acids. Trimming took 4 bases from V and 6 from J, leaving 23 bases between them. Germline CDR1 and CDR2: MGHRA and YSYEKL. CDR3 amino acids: CASSPLGHREGGDTQYF. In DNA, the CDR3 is TGCGCCAGCAGCCCACTGGGACACAGAGAAGGAGGGGATACGCAGTATTTT.

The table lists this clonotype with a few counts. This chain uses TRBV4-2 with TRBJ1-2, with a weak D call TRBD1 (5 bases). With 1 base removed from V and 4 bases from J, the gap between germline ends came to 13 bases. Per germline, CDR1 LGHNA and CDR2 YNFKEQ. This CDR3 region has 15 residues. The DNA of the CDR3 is TGTGCCAGCAGCCAAGGTCGGGGGGAGATCTATGGCTACACCTTC. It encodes CASSQGRGEIYGYTF.

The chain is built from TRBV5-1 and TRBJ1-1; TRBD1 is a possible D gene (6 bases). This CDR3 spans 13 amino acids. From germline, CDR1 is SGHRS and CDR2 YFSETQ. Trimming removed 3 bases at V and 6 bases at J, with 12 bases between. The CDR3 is CASSSQGGSEAFF. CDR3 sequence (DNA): TGCGCCAGCAGCTCCCAAGGGGGATCTGAAGCTTTCTTT. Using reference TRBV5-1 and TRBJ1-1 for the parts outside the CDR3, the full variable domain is KAGVTQTPRYLIKTRGQQVTLSCSPISGHRSVSWYQQTPGQGLQFLFEYFSETQRNKGNFPGRFSGRQFSNSRSEMNVSTLELGDSALYLCASSSQGGSEAFFGQGTRLTVV.

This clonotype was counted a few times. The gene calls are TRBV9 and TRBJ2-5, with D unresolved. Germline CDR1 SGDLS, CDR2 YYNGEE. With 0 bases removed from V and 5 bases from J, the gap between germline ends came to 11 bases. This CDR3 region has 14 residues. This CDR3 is CASSVEPALETQYF. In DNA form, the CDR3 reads TGTGCCAGCAGCGTAGAACCCGCCTTGGAGACCCAGTACTTC.

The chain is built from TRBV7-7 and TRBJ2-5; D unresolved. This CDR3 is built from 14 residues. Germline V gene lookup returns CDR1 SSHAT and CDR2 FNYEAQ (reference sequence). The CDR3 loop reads CARSLTATQETQYF. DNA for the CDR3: TGTGCTCGCAGCTTAACAGCGACTCAAGAGACCCAGTACTTC.

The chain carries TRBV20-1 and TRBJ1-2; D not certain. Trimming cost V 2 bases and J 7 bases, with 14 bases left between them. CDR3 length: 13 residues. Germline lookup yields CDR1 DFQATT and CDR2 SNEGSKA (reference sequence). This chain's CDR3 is CSARLRRGFGYTF. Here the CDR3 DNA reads TGCAGTGCTAGACTCAGGCGAGGTTTTGGCTACACCTTC.

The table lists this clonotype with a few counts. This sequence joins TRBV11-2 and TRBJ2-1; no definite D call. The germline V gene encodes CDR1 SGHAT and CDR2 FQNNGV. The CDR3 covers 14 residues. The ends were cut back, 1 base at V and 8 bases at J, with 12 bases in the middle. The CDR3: CASSLVMALDEQFF. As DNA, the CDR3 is TGTGCCAGCAGCTTAGTAATGGCCTTGGATGAGCAGTTCTTC.

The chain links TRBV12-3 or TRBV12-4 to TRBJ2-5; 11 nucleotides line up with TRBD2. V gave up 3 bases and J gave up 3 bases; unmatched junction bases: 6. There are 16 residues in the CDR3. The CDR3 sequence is CASSFLAGGLKETQYF. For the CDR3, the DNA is TGTGCCAGCAGTTTTCTAGCGGGAGGTTTGAAAGAGACCCAGTACTTC.

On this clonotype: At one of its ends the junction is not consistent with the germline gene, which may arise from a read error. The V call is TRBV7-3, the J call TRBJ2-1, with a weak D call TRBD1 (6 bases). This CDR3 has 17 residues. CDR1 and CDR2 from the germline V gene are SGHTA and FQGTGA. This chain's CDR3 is CAGSKRVTGSGYNEQFF. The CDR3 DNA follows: TGTGCCGGCAGCAAGAGAGTAACAGGGTCAGGGTACAATGAGCAGTTCTTC.

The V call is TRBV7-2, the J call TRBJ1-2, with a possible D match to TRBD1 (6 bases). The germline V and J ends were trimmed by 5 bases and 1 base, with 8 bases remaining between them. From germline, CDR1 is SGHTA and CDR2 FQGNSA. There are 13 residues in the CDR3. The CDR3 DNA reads TGTGCCAGCAGCCGGACAGATAACTATGGCTACACCTTC. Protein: CASSRTDNYGYTF. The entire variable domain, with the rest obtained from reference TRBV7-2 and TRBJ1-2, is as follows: GAGVSQSPSNKVTEKGKDVELRCDPISGHTALYWYRQSLGQGLEFLIYFQGNSAPDKSGLPSDRFSAERTGGSVSTLTIQRTQQEDSAVYLCASSRTDNYGYTFGSGTRLTVV.

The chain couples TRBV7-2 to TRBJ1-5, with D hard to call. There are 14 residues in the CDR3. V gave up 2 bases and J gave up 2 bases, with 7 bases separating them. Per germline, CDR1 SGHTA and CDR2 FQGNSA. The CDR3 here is CASSLIQGNQPQHF. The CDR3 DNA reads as TGTGCCAGCAGCTTAATCCAGGGCAATCAGCCCCAGCATTTT. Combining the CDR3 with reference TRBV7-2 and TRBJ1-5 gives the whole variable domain GAGVSQSPSNKVTEKGKDVELRCDPISGHTALYWYRQSLGQGLEFLIYFQGNSAPDKSGLPSDRFSAERTGGSVSTLTIQRTQQEDSAVYLCASSLIQGNQPQHFGDGTRLSIL.

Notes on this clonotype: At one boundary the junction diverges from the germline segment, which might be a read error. The CDR3, as DNA: TGTGCCAGCAGCCGCCCAGGGAATTCACCCCCCCACTTT. Its protein is CASSRPGNSPPHF. The J gene is TRBJ1-6, the V gene TRBV2, with D possibly TRBD1 on 5 matching bases. The CDR3 consists of 13 residues. Germline loops: CDR1 SNHLY, CDR2 FYNNEI.

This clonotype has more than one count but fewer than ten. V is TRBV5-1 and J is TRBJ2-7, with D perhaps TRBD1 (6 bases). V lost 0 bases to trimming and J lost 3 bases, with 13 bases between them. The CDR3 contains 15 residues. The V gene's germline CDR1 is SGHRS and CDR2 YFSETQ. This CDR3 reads CASSLAVGQNYEQYF. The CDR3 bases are TGCGCCAGCAGCTTGGCAGTCGGACAGAACTACGAGCAGTACTTC.

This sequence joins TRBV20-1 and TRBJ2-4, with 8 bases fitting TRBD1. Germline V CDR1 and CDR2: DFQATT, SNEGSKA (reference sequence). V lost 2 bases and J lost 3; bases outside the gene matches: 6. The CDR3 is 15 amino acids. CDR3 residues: CSARQDRVVKNIQYF. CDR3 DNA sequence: TGCAGTGCTAGACAGGACAGGGTCGTCAAAAACATTCAGTACTTC.

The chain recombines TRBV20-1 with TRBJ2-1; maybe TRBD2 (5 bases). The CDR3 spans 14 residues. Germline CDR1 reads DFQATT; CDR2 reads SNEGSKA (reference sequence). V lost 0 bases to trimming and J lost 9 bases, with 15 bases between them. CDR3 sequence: CSARDPSSEGEQFF. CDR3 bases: TGCAGTGCTAGAGATCCGAGTAGTGAGGGTGAGCAGTTCTTC.

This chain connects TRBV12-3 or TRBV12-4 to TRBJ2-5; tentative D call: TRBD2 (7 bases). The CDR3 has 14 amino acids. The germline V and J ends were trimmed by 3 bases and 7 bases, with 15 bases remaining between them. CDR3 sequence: CASSLVGGGGTQYF. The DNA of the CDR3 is TGTGCCAGCAGTTTGGTAGGGGGAGGGGGGACCCAGTACTTC.

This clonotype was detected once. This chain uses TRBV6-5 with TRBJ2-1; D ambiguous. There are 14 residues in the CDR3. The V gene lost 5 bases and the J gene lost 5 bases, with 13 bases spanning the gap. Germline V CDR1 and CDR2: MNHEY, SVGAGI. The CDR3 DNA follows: TGTGCCAGCAGTCCTCGGACGTTGAACAATGAGCAGTTCTTC. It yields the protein CASSPRTLNNEQFF.

The CDR3 here is CASSSPPRGALIDTQYF. CDR3 sequence (DNA): TGTGCCAGCAGTTCACCGCCCCGCGGGGCCCTCATAGATACGCAGTATTTT. The chain combines TRBV6-6 with TRBJ2-3; weak D call: TRBD2 (6 bases). Germline V gene data show CDR1 as MNHNY and CDR2 as SVGAGI (reference sequence). Trimming took 4 bases from V and 5 from J, leaving 22 bases between them. The CDR3 sequence is 17 residues long.

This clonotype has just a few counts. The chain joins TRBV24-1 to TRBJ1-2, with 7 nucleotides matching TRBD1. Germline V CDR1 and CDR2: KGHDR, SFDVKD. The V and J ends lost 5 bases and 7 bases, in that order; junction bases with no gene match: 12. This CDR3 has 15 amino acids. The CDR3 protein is CATSAGGTAWAGYTF. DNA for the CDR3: TGTGCCACCAGTGCGGGCGGGACAGCGTGGGCTGGCTACACCTTC.

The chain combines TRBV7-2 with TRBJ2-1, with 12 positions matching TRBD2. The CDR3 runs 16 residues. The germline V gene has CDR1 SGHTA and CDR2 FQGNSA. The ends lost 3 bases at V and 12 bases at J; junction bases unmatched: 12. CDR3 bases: TGTGCCAGCAGCTTCCCGACTAGCGGGAGCTCTGATGTGCAGTTCTTC. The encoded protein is CASSFPTSGSSDVQFF.

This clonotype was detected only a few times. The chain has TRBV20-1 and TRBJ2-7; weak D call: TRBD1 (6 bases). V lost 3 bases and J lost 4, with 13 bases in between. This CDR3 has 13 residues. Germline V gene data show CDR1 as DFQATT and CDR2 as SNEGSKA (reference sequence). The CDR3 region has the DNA TGCAGTGCTAGTGGCAGGGGAGTTTACGAGCAGTACTTC. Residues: CSASGRGVYEQYF.

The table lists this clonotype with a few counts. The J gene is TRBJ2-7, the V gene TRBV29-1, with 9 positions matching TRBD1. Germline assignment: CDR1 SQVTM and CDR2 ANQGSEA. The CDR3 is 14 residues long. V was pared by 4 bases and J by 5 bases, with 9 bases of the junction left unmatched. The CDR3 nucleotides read TGCAGCGTTGCTGGGGACAGGGCCAGCGACGAGCAGTACTTC. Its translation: CSVAGDRASDEQYF.

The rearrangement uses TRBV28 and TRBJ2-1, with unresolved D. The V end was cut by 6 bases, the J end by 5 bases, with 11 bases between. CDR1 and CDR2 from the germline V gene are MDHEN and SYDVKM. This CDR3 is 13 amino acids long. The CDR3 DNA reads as TGTGCCAGCAGGATGGCGGAACACAATGAGCAGTTCTTC. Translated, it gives CASRMAEHNEQFF.